This TCR beta chain was retrieved from a study of CD8 T cells in Susac syndrome. Notes on the study in general: No clonal expansion appeared among CD4+ T cells in Susac patients.

Random hexamers primed reverse transcription of about 0.5 to 1 ug RNA. The CDR3 of TCR beta was amplified by immunoSEQ multiplex PCR across 54 Vbeta and 13 Jbeta. TCRdb ran MiXCR on the immunoSEQ multiplex PCR reads and lists one entry per CDR3 protein. The sample has 200,000 to 250,000 distinct CDR3 sequences, about 94% seen once. TEMRA cells were FACS-enriched and CD8+ and CD4+ T cells negatively isolated. Notes on this clonotype: What it binds is not known.

The sequenced material came from CD4+ T cells from PBMCs. This receptor was identified in a human donor with Susac syndrome.

CDR3 bases: TGCAGCGTGATAACGGGACAGGGGACAGATACGCAGTATTTT. Its translation is CSVITGQGTDTQYF. This chain joins TRBV29-1 and TRBJ2-3; 10 bases map to TRBD1. There are 14 residues in the CDR3. Germline loops: CDR1 SQVTM, CDR2 ANQGSEA. V shed 6 bases and J 3 bases; nucleotides not matched to a gene: 6.